The 16 T cell receptor beta chains below were found in one sample sequenced in a study of post-analysis software for immune sequencing data. The study, taken as a whole, reports: A few TRBV segments occurring more often in patients than controls included TRBV5-6, TRBV5-1 and TRBV20-1.

Their antigens remain unidentified. Unique-molecular-identifier-tagged TCR beta cDNA libraries were used. One entry per CDR3 protein results from TCRdb running MiXCR on the PCR reads. Here the sample spans approximately 440,000 distinct CDR3 sequences, approximately 45% being singletons. The sequencing input was blood. These receptors came from a girl aged 5-17 years with multiple sclerosis.

V is TRBV12-3 or TRBV12-4 and J is TRBJ2-1; TRBD2 matches 11 bases. The CDR3 covers 16 residues. The V segment lost 3 bases and the J segment 8 bases; nucleotides outside the gene matches: 9. For the CDR3, the DNA is TGTGCCAGCAGTTTTCTCACTAGCGGGAGTTGGGATGAGCAGTTCTTC. It codes for CASSFLTSGSWDEQFF.

This clonotype has just a few counts. The genes are TRBV5-1 and TRBJ1-2; maybe TRBD1 (6 bases). The CDR3 loop spans 13 amino acids. CDR1 is SGHRS and CDR2 is YFSETQ in the germline V gene. Trimming removed 2 bases from V and 6 bases from J, with 11 bases in between. CDR3 loop: CASSLQGENGYTF. CDR3 DNA sequence: TGCGCCAGCAGCTTACAGGGAGAAAATGGCTACACCTTC.

This clonotype appeared a few times. The rearrangement links TRBV7-6 to TRBJ2-7; 7 bases agree with TRBD2. The CDR3 is made up of 15 amino acids. Trimming removed 0 bases from V and 7 bases from J; junction bases left unmatched: 9. Germline V lookup: CDR1 SGHVS, CDR2 FNYEAQ. In DNA, the CDR3 is TGTGCCAGCAGCTTAGCGCTTTCGGGGGGAGGAGAGCAGTACTTC. This sequence encodes CASSLALSGGGEQYF.

The chain links TRBV5-1 to TRBJ1-2, with 8 bases identical to TRBD1. J was trimmed by 5 bases and V by 0 bases; bases with no gene match: 6. CDR3 length: 15 amino acids. CDR1 and CDR2 from the germline V gene are SGHRS and YFSETQ. CDR3 in amino acids: CASSLDPGGSYGYTF. The CDR3 DNA is TGCGCCAGCAGCTTGGACCCAGGGGGCAGTTATGGCTACACCTTC.

Worth noting for this clonotype: One end of the junction varies from germline; a read error may be responsible. The chain carries TRBV7-9 and TRBJ1-1; a possible D gene is TRBD1 (6 bases). CDR1 is SEHNR and CDR2 is FQNEAQ in the germline V gene (reference sequence). This CDR3 contains 14 residues. The CDR3 loop reads CASSPSQGNIEAFF. The DNA for the CDR3 is TGTGCCAGCAGCCCAAGCCAGGGGAACATTGAAGCTTTCTTT.

The chain recombines TRBV20-1 with TRBJ1-1, with 10 bases identical to TRBD1. The ends lost 2 bases at V and 6 bases at J; junction bases unmatched: 6. Looked up from germline, CDR1 is DFQATT and CDR2 is SNEGSKA (reference sequence). The CDR3 sequence is 14 residues long. The CDR3 spells CSARLPGTGAEAFF. The CDR3 region has the DNA TGCAGTGCTAGACTTCCCGGGACAGGGGCTGAAGCTTTCTTT.

The chain links TRBV25-1 to TRBJ1-1; a possible D gene is TRBD1 (5 bases). In germline, CDR1 is MGHDK, CDR2 SYGVNS. The V end was cut by 11 bases, the J end by 3 bases, with 10 bases between. This CDR3 has 11 residues. CDR3 protein: CACRRDTEAFF. CDR3 coding DNA: TGTGCCTGCCGCAGGGACACTGAAGCTTTCTTT.

The V call is TRBV27, the J call TRBJ2-1; no reliable D call. V shed 8 bases and J shed 7 bases, with 18 bases lying between them. This CDR3 comprises 14 residues. Germline CDR1 reads MNHEY; CDR2 reads SMNVEV (reference sequence). CDR3 sequence: CASLEDRMGNEQFF. The CDR3 DNA reads TGTGCCAGCCTCGAGGATAGGATGGGGAATGAGCAGTTCTTC.

The V and J genes are TRBV5-1 and TRBJ2-7; TRBD1 matches 8 bases. The DNA end lines up better with TRBJ2-5; the J call may be wrong. There are 13 residues in the CDR3. Germline loops: CDR1 SGHRS, CDR2 YFSETQ. The CDR3 reads CASSLARGRTQYF. The CDR3 DNA is TGCGCCAGCAGCTTGGCCAGGGGGCGGACCCAGTACTTC.

The gene calls are TRBV9 and TRBJ2-6; D is ambiguous. V lost 3 bases and J 4 bases, leaving 8 bases between the germline ends. CDR1 and CDR2 from the germline V gene are SGDLS and YYNGEE. This CDR3 comprises 14 residues. The CDR3 DNA reads TGTGCCAGCAGCGACCAAGCCGGGGCCAACGTCCTGACTTTC. Encoded protein: CASSDQAGANVLTF.

The chain has TRBV9 and TRBJ2-3, with 8 bases fitting TRBD2. Germline V gene sequence: CDR1 SGDLS, CDR2 YYNGEE. Germline trimming cut 4 bases from V and 3 bases from J; bases unmatched to any gene: 10. The CDR3 has 16 residues. CDR3 residues: CASSTGLAPGTDTQYF. The DNA of the CDR3 is TGTGCCAGCAGCACCGGACTAGCCCCAGGTACAGATACGCAGTATTTT.

The V call is TRBV10-3, the J call TRBJ2-5; 7 nucleotides match TRBD1. The better agreement between TRBJ2-7 and the DNA end casts doubt on the J call. Germline loops: CDR1 ENHRY, CDR2 SYGVKD. This CDR3 contains 12 residues. CDR3 sequence reads: CAISWDRDEQYF. The CDR3, as DNA: TGTGCCATCAGTTGGGACAGAGACGAGCAGTACTTC.

This clonotype was seen more than once but under ten times. This chain connects TRBV20-1 to TRBJ2-1, with D possibly TRBD1 on 8 matching bases. Germline assignment: CDR1 DFQATT and CDR2 SNEGSKA (reference sequence). V lost 5 bases and J 8 bases, leaving 19 bases between the germline ends. This CDR3 is 14 amino acids long. The CDR3 nucleotides are TGCAGTGCTCCAGGGAGGACAGGGAGGGATGAGCAGTTCTTC. Protein: CSAPGRTGRDEQFF.

This clonotype has only a few counts. J is TRBJ2-1 and V is TRBV20-1, with D possibly matching TRBD1 (5 bases). Germline values: CDR1 DFQATT, CDR2 SNEGSKA (reference sequence). The CDR3 runs to 13 residues. Trimming left V 6 bases short and J 0 bases short, with 9 bases between. The CDR3 region has the DNA TGCAGTGCCACGACAGACTCCTACAATGAGCAGTTCTTC. Translation: CSATTDSYNEQFF.

The chain carries TRBV29-1 and TRBJ2-6; TRBD1 agrees at 7 bases. The CDR3 spans 17 residues. CDR1 and CDR2 (germline): SQVTM, ANQGSEA. V was clipped by 0 bases and J by 0 bases; unmatched bases: 5. In DNA form, the CDR3 reads TGCAGCGTTGAAGAAGGGACAGACTTCTCTGGGGCCAACGTCCTGACTTTC. Amino acid sequence: CSVEEGTDFSGANVLTF.

The rearrangement uses TRBV10-3 and TRBJ2-7; 8 bases fit TRBD1. The length of the CDR3 is 11 residues. Germline-derived CDR1 and CDR2 are ENHRY and SYGVKD. The V gene end was trimmed by 6 bases and the J gene end by 6 bases; junction bases not matched to a gene: 1. The chain's CDR3 is CAIRTGGEQYF. The CDR3 bases are TGTGCCATCAGAACAGGGGGCGAGCAGTACTTC.